Listed below are T cell receptor beta chains from one sample, sequenced in a study of T cell responses to AZD1222 COVID-19 vaccine. Clones were read by immunoSEQ multiplex PCR, and TCRdb kept only the in-frame ones, dropping some. This table has 100,000 to 150,000 clones, roughly 87% appearing once. Sample: peripheral blood, taken on day 0 of AZD1222 vaccination. These receptors were taken from an adult in good health. Each CDR3 is given with its conserved first and last residue. The D gene is left open where the match is weak. Rows give clone size only sometimes, using once, few, many, or a class for an expanded clone.

cdr3_length	d_call	v_call	clone_size	j_call	cdr3_nt	cdr3_aa
19	TRBD2	TRBV14	-	TRBJ2-1	TGTGCCAGCAGCCATCCCGGGACTAGCGGGTACCCAAAAAACAATGAGCAGTTCTTC	CASSHPGTSGYPKNNEQFF
14	TRBD2	TRBV27	-	TRBJ2-7	TGTGCCAGCACCGGACTAGCGGGGGGTAACGAGCAGTACTTC	CASTGLAGGNEQYF
13	TRBD1	TRBV5-4	once	TRBJ2-5	TGTGCCAGCAGCTTGACAGGGGGGGAGACCCAGTACTTC	CASSLTGGETQYF
16	TRBD1	TRBV10-3	-	TRBJ2-3	TGTGCCATCAGTTCGCAGGACAGGGACGGCACAGATACGCAGTATTTT	CAISSQDRDGTDTQYF
14	-	TRBV7-9	once	TRBJ1-1	TGTGCCAGCAGCCCGGACGCCCTGAACACTGAAGCTTTCTTT	CASSPDALNTEAFF
13	TRBD1	TRBV30	-	TRBJ1-2	TGTGCCTCGAGGGACAGGGAGGGCTATGGCTACACCTTC	CASRDREGYGYTF
13	-	TRBV3-1/TRBV3-2	-	TRBJ1-2	TGTGCCAGCAGCCAAATTAGGAATAATGGCTACACCTTC	CASSQIRNNGYTF
14	-	TRBV27	-	TRBJ1-5	TGTGCCAGCAGTTTAGCCGCAGTTGATCAGCCCCAGCATTTT	CASSLAAVDQPQHF
17	TRBD2	TRBV15	-	TRBJ2-5	TGTGCCACCAGCAGATTGGCGGGACTAGCGGGGGTTGAGACCCAGTACTTC	CATSRLAGLAGVETQYF
11	-	TRBV4-3	-	TRBJ2-2	TGCGCCAGCAGCCGAGGCGGGGAGCTGTTTTTT	CASSRGGELFF
13	-	TRBV7-2	-	TRBJ1-1	TGTGCCAGCAGCTTAAGTCCGAGGGGAGAAGCTTTCTTT	CASSLSPRGEAFF
12	-	TRBV28	-	TRBJ1-5	TGTGCCAGCAGGGAATCAGGGGAGCCCCAGCATTTT	CASRESGEPQHF
12	-	TRBV2	-	TRBJ1-1	TGTGCCAACAAAAGGGAGAACACTGAAGCTTTCTTT	CANKRENTEAFF
17	TRBD1	TRBV19	-	TRBJ2-3	TGTGCCAGTAGTAGAATGGGACAGGGGGCGAGGACAGATACGCAGTATTTT	CASSRMGQGARTDTQYF
14	-	TRBV2	-	TRBJ2-2	TGTGCCAGCAGAACCACTGGCGGGGGCCGGGAGCTGTTTTTT	CASRTTGGGRELFF
17	-	TRBV3-1/TRBV3-2	-	TRBJ1-3	TGTGCCAGCAGCCAAGGGATAGGGTGGACAACTGGAAACACCATATATTTT	CASSQGIGWTTGNTIYF
11	-	TRBV30	-	TRBJ2-3	TGTGCCTGGAGTGTAAACCGTGTGCAGTATTTT	CAWSVNRVQYF
15	-	TRBV5-4	few	TRBJ2-7	TGTGCCAGCAGAGGGGGAAGCGGGGACGCCTACGAGCAGTACTTC	CASRGGSGDAYEQYF
18	TRBD2	TRBV9	-	TRBJ2-2	TGTGCCAGCAGCGTAGGAGGACTAGCGGGGGGGCTAACCGGGGAGCTGTTTTTT	CASSVGGLAGGLTGELFF
16	-	TRBV3-1/TRBV3-2	-	TRBJ1-6	TGTGCCAGCAGTCGCCGGCGGGGATCCTATAATTCACCCCTCCACTTT	CASSRRRGSYNSPLHF
13	-	TRBV3-1/TRBV3-2	-	TRBJ2-7	TGTGCCAGCAGCGGAGGTCTGGTACGCGAGCAGTACTTC	CASSGGLVREQYF
14	-	TRBV29-1	-	TRBJ2-2	TGCAGCGTTGAATCGGCGACAGGAGCCGGGGAGCTGTTTTTT	CSVESATGAGELFF
13	-	TRBV28	-	TRBJ1-5	TGTGCCAGCAGTTTACCTTCAGTTCAGCCCCAGCATTTT	CASSLPSVQPQHF
16	-	TRBV18	-	TRBJ1-3	TGTGCCAGCTCACGCGGAGGAGCATCGGGACGAAACACCATATATTTT	CASSRGGASGRNTIYF
14	TRBD2	TRBV27	-	TRBJ2-4	TGTGCCAGCAGTCCTGGACTAGCGGTAAACATTCAGTACTTC	CASSPGLAVNIQYF
15	TRBD1	TRBV5-1	-	TRBJ1-2	TGCGCCAGCAGCCCCGGGGACAGGGGCAACTATGGCTACACCTTC	CASSPGDRGNYGYTF
15	-	TRBV19	-	TRBJ1-3	TGTGCCAGTAGTACCCCATGGCCTGGAGGAAACACCATATATTTT	CASSTPWPGGNTIYF
14	-	TRBV29-1	-	TRBJ1-1	TGCAGCGTTTTGGACTCCCTTGGGGGGACTGAAGCTTTCTTT	CSVLDSLGGTEAFF
15	-	TRBV9	few	TRBJ2-3	TGTGCCAGCAGCTTCACCGGGACGAGGGGAGATACGCAGTATTTT	CASSFTGTRGDTQYF
16	TRBD2	TRBV7-9	-	TRBJ2-5	TGTGCCAGCAGCCCCGTCCCGGGACTCGGGGGGGAGACCCAGTACTTC	CASSPVPGLGGETQYF
16	TRBD1	TRBV15	once	TRBJ2-3	TGTGCCACCAGCAGAGGGTGGGACAGGAACTCAGATACGCAGTATTTT	CATSRGWDRNSDTQYF
15	-	TRBV28	-	TRBJ1-1	TGTGCCAGCAGTCCGACTCCGTCAGAACTCACTGAAGCTTTCTTT	CASSPTPSELTEAFF
15	TRBD1	TRBV3-1/TRBV3-2	-	TRBJ1-5	TGTGCCAGCAGCCAATGGCAGGGGGCTGGCCAGCCCCAGCATTTT	CASSQWQGAGQPQHF
14	TRBD2	TRBV13	-	TRBJ2-5	TGTGCCAGCAGCTTCTCCGGGGGGTGGGAGACCCAGTACTTC	CASSFSGGWETQYF
13	-	TRBV7-3	-	TRBJ2-3	TGTGCCAGCAGCTTAGGTGGCACAGATACGCAGTATTTT	CASSLGGTDTQYF
13	TRBD1	TRBV29-1	few	TRBJ1-2	TGCAGCGTTGGAGGGACAGGGGGTAATGGCTACACCTTC	CSVGGTGGNGYTF
16	TRBD2	TRBV3-1/TRBV3-2	-	TRBJ2-2	TGTGCCAGCAGCCAAGCAGCGGGGGGGCTTGGCGGGGAGCTGTTTTTT	CASSQAAGGLGGELFF
14	-	TRBV11-2	once	TRBJ2-5	TGTGCCAGCAGCTTCACCGGCCTCCAAGAGACCCAGTACTTC	CASSFTGLQETQYF
13	-	TRBV5-1	few	TRBJ1-2	TGCGCCAGCAGCGAGGACAGCTTAGGTGGCTACACCTTC	CASSEDSLGGYTF
14	-	TRBV20-1	-	TRBJ1-5	TGCAGTGCTAGTTCAGGGACGTCCAATCAGCCCCAGCATTTT	CSASSGTSNQPQHF
14	TRBD1	TRBV3-1/TRBV3-2	-	TRBJ1-1	TGTGCCAGCAGCGTCGGGACAGGGTTCTCTGAAGCTTTCTTT	CASSVGTGFSEAFF
16	-	TRBV9	once	TRBJ1-3	TGTGCCAGCAGCGTAGGAGGGCCTACATCTGGAAACACCATATATTTT	CASSVGGPTSGNTIYF
14	-	TRBV4-1	-	TRBJ1-1	TGCGCCAGCAGCCAAGGCTTACGGGGGGCTGATGCTTTCTTT	CASSQGLRGADAFF
16	-	TRBV11-2	once	TRBJ2-1	TGTGCCAGCACCTTAGGGGGCGGGACCTCCTACAATGAGCAGTTCTTC	CASTLGGGTSYNEQFF
12	TRBD1	TRBV6-5	-	TRBJ1-1	TGTGCCAGCAGACAGGGGCTCCCTGAAGCTTTCTTT	CASRQGLPEAFF
13	-	TRBV18	-	TRBJ2-7	TGTGCCAGCTCACCAAGCTCCGGCTACGAGCAGTACTTC	CASSPSSGYEQYF
16	TRBD1	TRBV7-8	-	TRBJ1-1	TGTGCCAGCAGCCTTAGGAGGGGACAGGGGGACCCTGAAGCTTTCTTT	CASSLRRGQGDPEAFF
14	TRBD2	TRBV28	-	TRBJ2-7	TGTGCCAGCAGGGAAAGCGGGGGGGCGTACGAGCAGTACTTC	CASRESGGAYEQYF
14	TRBD1	TRBV6-1	-	TRBJ1-1	TGTGCCAGCAGGACAGGGATTCGGGACACTGAAGCTTTCTTT	CASRTGIRDTEAFF
15	-	TRBV5-5	-	TRBJ1-5	TGTGCCAGCAGCCCCCTCCTGGGGCTCAGTCAGCCCCAGCATTTT	CASSPLLGLSQPQHF
14	-	TRBV30	-	TRBJ1-2	TGTGCCTCCTTACTAGCTACTACCCCAACGGGCTACACCTTC	CASLLATTPTGYTF
15	-	TRBV6-1	-	TRBJ1-3	TGTGCCAGCAGTGACGTACTGACGGCTGGAAACACCATATATTTT	CASSDVLTAGNTIYF
16	TRBD1	TRBV7-2	-	TRBJ2-1	TGTGCCAGCAGCCAATCTCTCGGGACAGGGTTCAATGAGCAGTTCTTC	CASSQSLGTGFNEQFF
16	-	TRBV2	-	TRBJ1-5	TGTGCCAGCAGTGAATACGAGGGACGGAGCAATCAGCCCCAGCATTTT	CASSEYEGRSNQPQHF
16	-	TRBV5-5	-	TRBJ1-5	TGTGCCAGCAGCTTGGCCGAGGCAGGAAACAATCAGCCCCAGCATTTT	CASSLAEAGNNQPQHF